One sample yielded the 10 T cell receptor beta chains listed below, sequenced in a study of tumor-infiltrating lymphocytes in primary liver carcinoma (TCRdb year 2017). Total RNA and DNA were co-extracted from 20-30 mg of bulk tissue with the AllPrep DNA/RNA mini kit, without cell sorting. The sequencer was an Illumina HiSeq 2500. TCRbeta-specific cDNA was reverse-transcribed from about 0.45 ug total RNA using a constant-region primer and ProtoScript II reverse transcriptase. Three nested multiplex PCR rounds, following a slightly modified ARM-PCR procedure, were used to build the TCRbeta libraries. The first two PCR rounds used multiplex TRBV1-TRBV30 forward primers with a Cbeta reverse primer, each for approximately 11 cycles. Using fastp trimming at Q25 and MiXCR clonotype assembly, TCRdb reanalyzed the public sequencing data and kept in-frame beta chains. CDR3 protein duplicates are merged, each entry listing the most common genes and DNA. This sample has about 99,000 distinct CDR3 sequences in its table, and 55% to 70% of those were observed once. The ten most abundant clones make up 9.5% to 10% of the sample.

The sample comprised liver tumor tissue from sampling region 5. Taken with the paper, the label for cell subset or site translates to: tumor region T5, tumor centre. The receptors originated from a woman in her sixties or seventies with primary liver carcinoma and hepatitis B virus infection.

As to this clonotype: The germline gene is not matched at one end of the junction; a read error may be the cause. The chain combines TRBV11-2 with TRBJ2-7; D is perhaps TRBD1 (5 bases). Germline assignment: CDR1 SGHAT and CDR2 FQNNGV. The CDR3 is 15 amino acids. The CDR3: CASTRTSSVYYGQYF. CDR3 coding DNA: TGTGCCAGCACCAGGACATCTTCTGTCTACTACGGGCAGTACTTC.

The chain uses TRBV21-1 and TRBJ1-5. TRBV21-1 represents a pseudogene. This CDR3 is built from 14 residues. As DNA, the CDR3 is TGTGCCAGTATCGATGGGTTAAGGAATCAGCCCCAGCATTTT. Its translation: CASIDGLRNQPQHF.

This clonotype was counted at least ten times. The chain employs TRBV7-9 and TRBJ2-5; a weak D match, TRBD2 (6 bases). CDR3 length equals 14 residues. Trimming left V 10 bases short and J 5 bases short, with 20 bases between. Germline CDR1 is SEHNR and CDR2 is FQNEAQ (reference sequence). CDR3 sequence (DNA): TGTGCCACCCTCAGGGTCAGTGGGGGGGAGACCCAGTACTTC. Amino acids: CATLRVSGGETQYF.

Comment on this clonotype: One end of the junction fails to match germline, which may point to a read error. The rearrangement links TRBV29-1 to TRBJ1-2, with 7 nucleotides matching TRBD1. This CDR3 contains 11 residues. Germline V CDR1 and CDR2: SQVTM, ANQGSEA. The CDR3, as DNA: TGCAGCGTTGAAAGGAACAGGGGCTATACCTTC. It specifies CSVERNRGYTF.

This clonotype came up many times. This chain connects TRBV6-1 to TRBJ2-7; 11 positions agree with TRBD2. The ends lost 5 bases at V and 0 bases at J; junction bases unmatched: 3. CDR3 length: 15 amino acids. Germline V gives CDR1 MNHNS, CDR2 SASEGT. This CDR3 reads CASSHGTSGSYEQYF. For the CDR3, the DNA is TGTGCCAGCAGTCACGGGACTAGCGGCTCCTACGAGCAGTACTTC.

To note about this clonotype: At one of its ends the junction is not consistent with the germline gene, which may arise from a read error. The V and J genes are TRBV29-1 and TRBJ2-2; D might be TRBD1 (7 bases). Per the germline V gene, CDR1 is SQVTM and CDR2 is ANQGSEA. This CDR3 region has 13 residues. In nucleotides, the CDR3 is TGTAGCGTTGGAGACAGGGTGGCCGGGGGGCTGTTTTTT. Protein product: CSVGDRVAGGLFF.

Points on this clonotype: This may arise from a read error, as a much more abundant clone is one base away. The CDR3 protein is CAWSVVLDSGHTF. In DNA, the CDR3 is TGTGCCTGGAGTGTAGTACTTGACTCTGGCCACACCTTC. The genes are TRBV30 and TRBJ1-2; D remains ambiguous. The CDR3 consists of 13 residues. The germline CDR1 and CDR2 sequences are GTSNPN and SVGIG (reference sequence).

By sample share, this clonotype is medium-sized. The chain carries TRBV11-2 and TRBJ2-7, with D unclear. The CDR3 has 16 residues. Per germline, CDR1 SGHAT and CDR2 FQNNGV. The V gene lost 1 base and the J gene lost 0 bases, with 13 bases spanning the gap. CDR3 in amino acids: CASSLGLVQTSYEQYF. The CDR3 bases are TGTGCCAGCAGCTTAGGGCTAGTTCAAACCTCCTACGAGCAGTACTTC.

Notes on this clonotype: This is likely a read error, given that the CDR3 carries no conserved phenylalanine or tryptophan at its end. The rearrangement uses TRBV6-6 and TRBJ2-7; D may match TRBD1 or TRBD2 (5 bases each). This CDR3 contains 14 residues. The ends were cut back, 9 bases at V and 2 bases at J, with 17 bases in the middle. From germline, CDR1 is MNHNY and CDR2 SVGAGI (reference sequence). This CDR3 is CASRRRDGAYEQYL. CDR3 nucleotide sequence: TGTGCCAGTAGGAGACGGGACGGGGCCTACGAGCAGTACCTC.

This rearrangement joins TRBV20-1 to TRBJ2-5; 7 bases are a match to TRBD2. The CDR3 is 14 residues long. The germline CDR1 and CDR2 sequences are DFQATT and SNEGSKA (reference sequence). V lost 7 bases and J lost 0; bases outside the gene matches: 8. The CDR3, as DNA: TGCAGTGTCAGGCCAGCGGGGAACCAAGAGACCCAGTACTTC. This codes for CSVRPAGNQETQYF.